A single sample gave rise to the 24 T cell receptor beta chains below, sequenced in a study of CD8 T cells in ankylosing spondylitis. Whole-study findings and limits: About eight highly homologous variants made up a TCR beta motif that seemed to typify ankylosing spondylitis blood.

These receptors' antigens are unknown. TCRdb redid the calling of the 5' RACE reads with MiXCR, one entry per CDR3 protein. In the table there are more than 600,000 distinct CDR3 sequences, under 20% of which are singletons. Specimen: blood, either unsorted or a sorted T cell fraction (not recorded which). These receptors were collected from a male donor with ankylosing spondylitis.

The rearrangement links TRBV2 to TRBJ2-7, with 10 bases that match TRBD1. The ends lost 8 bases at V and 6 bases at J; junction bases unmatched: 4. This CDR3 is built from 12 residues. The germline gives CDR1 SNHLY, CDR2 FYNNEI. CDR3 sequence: CASGGQGGEQYF. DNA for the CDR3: TGTGCCAGCGGAGGACAGGGGGGCGAGCAGTACTTC.

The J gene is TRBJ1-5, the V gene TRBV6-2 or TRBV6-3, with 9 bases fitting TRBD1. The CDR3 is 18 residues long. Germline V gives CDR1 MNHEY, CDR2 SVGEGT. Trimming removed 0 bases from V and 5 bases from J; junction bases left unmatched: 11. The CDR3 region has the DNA TGTGCCAGCAGTTACTCGCCCGCAAGACAGGGGGAACATCAGCCCCAGCATTTT. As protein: CASSYSPARQGEHQPQHF.

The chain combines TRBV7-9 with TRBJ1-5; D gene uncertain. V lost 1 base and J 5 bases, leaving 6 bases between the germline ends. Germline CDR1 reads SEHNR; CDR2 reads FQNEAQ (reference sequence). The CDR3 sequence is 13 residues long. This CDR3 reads CASSLEWDQPQHF. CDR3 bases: TGTGCCAGCAGCTTAGAGTGGGATCAGCCCCAGCATTTT.

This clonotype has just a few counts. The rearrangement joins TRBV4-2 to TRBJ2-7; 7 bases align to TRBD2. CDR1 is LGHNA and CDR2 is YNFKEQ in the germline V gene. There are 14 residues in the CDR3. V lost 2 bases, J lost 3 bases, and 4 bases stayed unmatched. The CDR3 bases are TGTGCCAGCAGCCAACCGGGAGGCTACTACGAGCAGTACTTC. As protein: CASSQPGGYYEQYF.

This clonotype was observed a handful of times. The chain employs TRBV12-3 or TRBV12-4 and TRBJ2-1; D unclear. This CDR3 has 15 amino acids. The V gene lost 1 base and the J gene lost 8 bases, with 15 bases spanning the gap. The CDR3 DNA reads TGTGCCAGCAGTTTAGATCTACTCCCCGGAGATGAGCAGTTCTTC. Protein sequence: CASSLDLLPGDEQFF.

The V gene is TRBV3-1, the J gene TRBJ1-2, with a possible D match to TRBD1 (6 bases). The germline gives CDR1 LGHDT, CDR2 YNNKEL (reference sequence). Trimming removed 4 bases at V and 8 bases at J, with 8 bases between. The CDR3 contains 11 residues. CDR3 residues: CASSPGTGYTF. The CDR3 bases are TGTGCCAGCAGCCCAGGGACAGGCTACACCTTC.

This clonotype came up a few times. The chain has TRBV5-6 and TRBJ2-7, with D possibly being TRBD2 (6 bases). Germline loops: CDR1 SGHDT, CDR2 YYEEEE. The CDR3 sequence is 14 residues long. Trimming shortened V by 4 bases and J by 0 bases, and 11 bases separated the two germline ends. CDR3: CASSPGTFSYEQYF. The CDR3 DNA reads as TGTGCCAGCAGCCCCGGGACTTTCTCCTACGAGCAGTACTTC.

The CDR3 nucleotides read TGCAGTGCTAGAGACCTTAGGAGGACAACTGAAGCTTTCTTT. Protein: CSARDLRRTTEAFF. The chain couples TRBV20-1 to TRBJ1-1; D perhaps matches TRBD1 (5 bases). The CDR3 is 14 amino acids. Germline CDR1 is DFQATT and CDR2 is SNEGSKA (reference sequence). Trimming left V 0 bases short and J 5 bases short, with 13 bases between.

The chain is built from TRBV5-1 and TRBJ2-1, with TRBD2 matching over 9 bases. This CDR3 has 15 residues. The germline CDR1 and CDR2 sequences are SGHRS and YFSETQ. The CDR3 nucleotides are TGCGTGGAGCGCTTAGCGGGGGACCACTACAATGAGCAGTTCTTC. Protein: CVERLAGDHYNEQFF.

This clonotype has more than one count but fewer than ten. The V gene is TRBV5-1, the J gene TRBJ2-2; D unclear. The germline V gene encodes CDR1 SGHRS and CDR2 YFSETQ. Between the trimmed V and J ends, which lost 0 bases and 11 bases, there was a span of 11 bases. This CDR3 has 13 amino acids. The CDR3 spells CASSLAMDVELFF. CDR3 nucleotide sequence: TGCGCCAGCAGCTTGGCCATGGATGTTGAGCTGTTTTTT.

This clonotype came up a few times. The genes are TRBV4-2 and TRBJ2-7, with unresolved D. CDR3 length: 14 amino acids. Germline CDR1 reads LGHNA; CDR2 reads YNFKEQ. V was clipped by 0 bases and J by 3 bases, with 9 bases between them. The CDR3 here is CASSQEPGRYEQYF. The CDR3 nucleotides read TGTGCCAGCAGCCAAGAACCCGGACGCTACGAGCAGTACTTC.

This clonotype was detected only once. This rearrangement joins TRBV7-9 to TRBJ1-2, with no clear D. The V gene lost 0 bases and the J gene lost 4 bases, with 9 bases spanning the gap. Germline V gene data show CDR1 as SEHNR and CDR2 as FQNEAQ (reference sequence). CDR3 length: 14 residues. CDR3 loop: CASSLAEGIYGYTF. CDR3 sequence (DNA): TGTGCCAGCAGCTTAGCGGAGGGAATCTATGGCTACACCTTC.

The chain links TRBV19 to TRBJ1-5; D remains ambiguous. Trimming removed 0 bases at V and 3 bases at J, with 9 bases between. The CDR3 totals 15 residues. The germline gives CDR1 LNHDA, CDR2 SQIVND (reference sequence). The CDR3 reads CASSIDVGDNQPQHF. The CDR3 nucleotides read TGTGCCAGTAGTATAGATGTCGGTGACAATCAGCCCCAGCATTTT. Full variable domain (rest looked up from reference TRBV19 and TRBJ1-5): DGGITQSPKYLFRKEGQNVTLSCEQNLNHDAMYWYRQDPGQGLRLIYYSQIVNDFQKGDIAEGYSVSREKKESFPLTVTSAQKNPTAFYLCASSIDVGDNQPQHFGDGTRLSIL.

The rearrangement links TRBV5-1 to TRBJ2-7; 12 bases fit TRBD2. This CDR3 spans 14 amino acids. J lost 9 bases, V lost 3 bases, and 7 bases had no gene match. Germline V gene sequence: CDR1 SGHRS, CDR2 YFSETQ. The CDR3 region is CASSSGLAGWGQYF. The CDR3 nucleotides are TGCGCCAGCAGCTCCGGACTAGCGGGATGGGGGCAGTACTTC.

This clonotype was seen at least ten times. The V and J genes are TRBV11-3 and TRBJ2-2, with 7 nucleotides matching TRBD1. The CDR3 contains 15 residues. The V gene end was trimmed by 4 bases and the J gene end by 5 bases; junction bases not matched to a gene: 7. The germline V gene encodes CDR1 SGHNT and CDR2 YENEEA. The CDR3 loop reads CASSSGTAVTGELFF. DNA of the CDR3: TGTGCCAGCAGCTCCGGGACAGCTGTAACCGGGGAGCTGTTTTTT. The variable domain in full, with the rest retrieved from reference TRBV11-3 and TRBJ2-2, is EAGVVQSPRYKIIEKKQPVAFWCNPISGHNTLYWYLQNLGQGPELLIRYENEEAVDDSQLPKDRFSAERLKGVDSTLKIQPAELGDSAVYLCASSSGTAVTGELFFGEGSRLTVL.

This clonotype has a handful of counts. The CDR3: CASGIRRAVTYEQYF. CDR3 bases: TGTGCCAGCGGGATTCGCCGGGCGGTGACCTACGAGCAGTACTTC. The rearrangement links TRBV12-3 or TRBV12-4 to TRBJ2-7; no clear D. Trimming took 8 bases from V and 2 from J, leaving 19 bases between them. The CDR3 consists of 15 residues.

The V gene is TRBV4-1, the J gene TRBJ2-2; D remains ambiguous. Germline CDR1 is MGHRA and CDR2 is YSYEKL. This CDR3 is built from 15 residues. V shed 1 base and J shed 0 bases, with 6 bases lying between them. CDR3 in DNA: TGCGCCAGCAGCCAAGTAACAGCGAACACCGGGGAGCTGTTTTTT. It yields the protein CASSQVTANTGELFF.

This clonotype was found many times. The CDR3 reads CASSLMGNEQFF. The CDR3 coding sequence is TGTGCCAGCAGCTTAATGGGGAATGAGCAGTTCTTC. The chain links TRBV7-8 to TRBJ2-1; D is unclear. The CDR3 is 12 residues long. Germline CDR1 SGHVS, CDR2 FQNEAQ. The V end was cut by 2 bases, the J end by 7 bases, with 6 bases between.

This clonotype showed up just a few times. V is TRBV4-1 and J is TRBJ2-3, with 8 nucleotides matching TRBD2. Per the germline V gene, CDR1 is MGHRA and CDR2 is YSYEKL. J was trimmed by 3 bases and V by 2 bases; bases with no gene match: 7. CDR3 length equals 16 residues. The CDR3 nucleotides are TGCGCCAGCAGCCAAACCGGGAGCGGGAGTACAGATACGCAGTATTTT. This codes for CASSQTGSGSTDTQYF.

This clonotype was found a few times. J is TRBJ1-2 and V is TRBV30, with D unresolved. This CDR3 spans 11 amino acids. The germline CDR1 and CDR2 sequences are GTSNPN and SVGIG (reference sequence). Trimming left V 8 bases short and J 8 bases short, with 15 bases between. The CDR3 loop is CAQTSLEGYTF. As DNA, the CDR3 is TGTGCCCAAACATCTCTGGAGGGCTACACCTTC. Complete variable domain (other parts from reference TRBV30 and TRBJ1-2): SQTIHQWPATLVQPVGSPLSLECTVEGTSNPNLYWYRQAAGRGLQLLFYSVGIGQISSEVPQNLSASRPQDRQFILSSKKLLLSDSGFYLCAQTSLEGYTFGSGTRLTVV.

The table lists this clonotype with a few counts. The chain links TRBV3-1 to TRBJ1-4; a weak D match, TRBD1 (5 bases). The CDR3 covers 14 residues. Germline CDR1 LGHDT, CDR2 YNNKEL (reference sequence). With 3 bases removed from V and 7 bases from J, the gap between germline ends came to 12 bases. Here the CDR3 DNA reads TGTGCCAGCAGCCATTCCATGGGGGGTGAAAAACTGTTTTTT. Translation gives CASSHSMGGEKLFF. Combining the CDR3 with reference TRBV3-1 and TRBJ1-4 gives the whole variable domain DTAVSQTPKYLVTQMGNDKSIKCEQNLGHDTMYWYKQDSKKFLKIMFSYNNKELIINETVPNRFSPKSPDKAHLNLHINSLELGDSAVYFCASSHSMGGEKLFFGSGTQLSVL.

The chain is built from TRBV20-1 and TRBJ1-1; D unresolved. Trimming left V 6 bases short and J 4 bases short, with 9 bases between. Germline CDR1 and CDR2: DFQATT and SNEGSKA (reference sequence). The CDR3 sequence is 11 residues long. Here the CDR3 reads CSAAGGTEAFF. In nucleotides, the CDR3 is TGCAGTGCCGCCGGTGGCACTGAAGCTTTCTTT.

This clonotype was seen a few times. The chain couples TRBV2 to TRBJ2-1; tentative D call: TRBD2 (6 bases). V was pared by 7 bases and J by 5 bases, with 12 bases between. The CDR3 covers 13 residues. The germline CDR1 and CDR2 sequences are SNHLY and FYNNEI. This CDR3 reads CASMAGRDNEQFF. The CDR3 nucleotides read TGTGCCAGCATGGCGGGGCGAGACAATGAGCAGTTCTTC.

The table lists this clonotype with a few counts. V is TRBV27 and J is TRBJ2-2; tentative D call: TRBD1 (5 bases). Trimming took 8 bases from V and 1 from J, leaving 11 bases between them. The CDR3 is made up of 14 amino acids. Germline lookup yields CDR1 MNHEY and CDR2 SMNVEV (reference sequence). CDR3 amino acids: CASGATWNTGELFF. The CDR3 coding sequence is TGTGCCAGCGGGGCGACATGGAACACCGGGGAGCTGTTTTTT.